The T cell receptor (beta chain) described here comes from a study of long-term antiretroviral therapy in people with HIV. Study conclusions and caveats: Whichever time point was examined, clones expanded before ART dominated the repertoire. ART adherence, viral resistance and therapy changes went unrecorded.

This clone was observed a single time. As yet, its antigen is unknown. Germline V gene lookup returns CDR1 SEHNR and CDR2 FQNEAQ (reference sequence). The CDR3 has 17 residues. Between the trimmed V and J ends, which lost 1 base and 7 bases, there was a span of 20 bases. At least two post-ART and at least one pre-ART PBMC sample were available for each donor. The run of the v3.0 immunoSEQ assay was at survey level. Using immunoSEQ multiplex PCR, the repertoire was profiled, and TCRdb retains in-frame clones only, with some absent. The sample has about 22,000 clones, 70% to 90% seen once; the top ten hold roughly 6%.

The rearrangement links TRBV7-9 to TRBJ1-3; weak D call: TRBD1 (6 bases). Sequencing was performed on unsorted PBMCs, taken 0.6 years after starting antiretroviral therapy. The source is a man in his sixties with HIV. The CDR3 sequence: CASSLVGDIESRNTIYF. DNA of the CDR3: TGTGCCAGCAGCTTAGTAGGGGACATAGAATCGAGGAACACCATATATTTT.